These T cell receptor beta chains were read from a single sample in a study of blood T cell repertoires in COVID-19. The table came from immunoSEQ multiplex PCR; TCRdb's copy has only in-frame clones and leaves some out. The data show about 55,000 clones, 75% to 95% seen once. The sequenced sample was peripheral blood. Receptor source: a human donor with active COVID-19. The donor label of this sample is uncertain. The CDR3 runs from the conserved cysteine through the conserved F or W. D genes are given only for firm matches. Rows may omit the clone size; those that give it use once, few, many or a size class.

j_call: TRBJ1-4
v_call: TRBV5-1
d_call: TRBD1
clone_size: NA
cdr3_nt: TGCGCCAGCAGCCTGACAGGGGTGGATAATGAAAAACTGTTTTTT
cdr3_aa: CASSLTGVDNEKLFF

j_call: TRBJ2-1
v_call: TRBV11-3
d_call: TRBD2
clone_size: NA
cdr3_nt: TGTGCCAGCAGCCCGGGACTAGCGGGATCCTACAATGAGCAGTTCTTC
cdr3_aa: CASSPGLAGSYNEQFF

j_call: TRBJ2-5
v_call: TRBV18
d_call: TRBD1
clone_size: NA
cdr3_nt: TGTGCCAGCTCACCACCGGGACAGGGGGGAGAGACCCAGTACTTC
cdr3_aa: CASSPPGQGGETQYF

j_call: TRBJ1-5
v_call: TRBV4-3
d_call: NA
clone_size: once
cdr3_nt: TGCGCCAGCAGCCAAGGAGTACGGCAGCCCCAGCATTTT
cdr3_aa: CASSQGVRQPQHF

j_call: TRBJ1-6
v_call: TRBV29-1
d_call: NA
clone_size: NA
cdr3_nt: TGCAGCTTCAGCATGGACACGAATTCACCCCTCCACTTT
cdr3_aa: CSFSMDTNSPLHF

j_call: TRBJ2-7
v_call: TRBV29-1
d_call: NA
clone_size: NA
cdr3_nt: TGCAGCGTTGAATCCGGGACCTACGAGCAGTACTTC
cdr3_aa: CSVESGTYEQYF

j_call: TRBJ2-1
v_call: TRBV7-2
d_call: TRBD2
clone_size: NA
cdr3_nt: TGTGCCAGATCGGGGCGGGGGGGCCCGGGTGAGCAGTTCTTC
cdr3_aa: CARSGRGGPGEQFF

j_call: TRBJ2-7
v_call: TRBV7-9
d_call: TRBD1
clone_size: NA
cdr3_nt: TGTGCCAGCAGCTTACGATTCGGGACAGTCGGACCCTACGAGCAGTACTTC
cdr3_aa: CASSLRFGTVGPYEQYF

j_call: TRBJ1-1
v_call: TRBV14
d_call: TRBD1
clone_size: NA
cdr3_nt: TGTGCCAGCAGCCCCCGGGGACAGGGGAGTACTGAAGCTTTCTTT
cdr3_aa: CASSPRGQGSTEAFF

j_call: TRBJ2-7
v_call: TRBV30
d_call: NA
clone_size: NA
cdr3_nt: TGTGCCTGGAGTGCCCTATACGAGCAGTACTTC
cdr3_aa: CAWSALYEQYF

j_call: TRBJ2-7
v_call: TRBV5-1
d_call: TRBD1
clone_size: NA
cdr3_nt: TGCGCCAGCAGCATCCCACAGGGGGCCTACGAGCAGTACTTC
cdr3_aa: CASSIPQGAYEQYF

j_call: TRBJ1-4
v_call: TRBV28
d_call: NA
clone_size: once
cdr3_nt: TGTGCCAGCAGCAGCAGTCCGGCGGGAGGAGATGAAAAACTGTTTTTT
cdr3_aa: CASSSSPAGGDEKLFF

j_call: TRBJ2-2
v_call: TRBV27
d_call: NA
clone_size: NA
cdr3_nt: TGTGCCAGCAGTTTATTCAGTTCGACGAGGTTGGACACCGGGGAGCTGTTTTTT
cdr3_aa: CASSLFSSTRLDTGELFF

j_call: TRBJ1-5
v_call: TRBV6-2/TRBV6-3
d_call: TRBD1
clone_size: NA
cdr3_nt: TGTGCCAGCAGTGGCAGACAGGGGTATCAGCCCCAGCATTTT
cdr3_aa: CASSGRQGYQPQHF

j_call: TRBJ2-7
v_call: TRBV29-1
d_call: TRBD1
clone_size: few
cdr3_nt: TGCAGCGTGAGGGACAGCTCCTACGAGCAGTACTTC
cdr3_aa: CSVRDSSYEQYF

j_call: TRBJ2-2
v_call: TRBV9
d_call: NA
clone_size: NA
cdr3_nt: TGTGCCAGCAGCCCGACAGTGAACACCGGGGAGCTGTTTTTT
cdr3_aa: CASSPTVNTGELFF

j_call: TRBJ2-1
v_call: TRBV9
d_call: NA
clone_size: NA
cdr3_nt: TGTGCCAGCAGCGTAGCAGACAGGTCCGAGCAGTTCTTC
cdr3_aa: CASSVADRSEQFF

j_call: TRBJ1-1
v_call: TRBV5-5
d_call: NA
clone_size: NA
cdr3_nt: TGTGCCAGCAGCCCCAGGGCCCCGACAACGAACACTGAAGCTTTCTTT
cdr3_aa: CASSPRAPTTNTEAFF

j_call: TRBJ1-1
v_call: TRBV19
d_call: TRBD1
clone_size: NA
cdr3_nt: TGTGCCAGTCCTAGACAGGGGGCAAAGATCACTGAAGCTTTCTTT
cdr3_aa: CASPRQGAKITEAFF

j_call: TRBJ2-2
v_call: TRBV5-1
d_call: TRBD1
clone_size: NA
cdr3_nt: TGCGCCAGCAGCCCTACCGGGACAGGGGGCAGAGACACCGGGGAGCTGTTTTTT
cdr3_aa: CASSPTGTGGRDTGELFF

j_call: TRBJ2-1
v_call: TRBV30
d_call: TRBD1
clone_size: NA
cdr3_nt: TGTGCCTGGAGCGCAGGGGGCGGTGAGCAGTTCTTC
cdr3_aa: CAWSAGGGEQFF

j_call: TRBJ1-1
v_call: TRBV9
d_call: TRBD1
clone_size: NA
cdr3_nt: TGTGCCAGCAGCGTAGGGGACAGCACTGAAGCTTTCTTT
cdr3_aa: CASSVGDSTEAFF

j_call: TRBJ1-5
v_call: TRBV7-2
d_call: TRBD1
clone_size: NA
cdr3_nt: TGTGCCAGCAGCTTAGTCGGGACAGGGATCGTTAGCAATCAGCCCCAGCATTTT
cdr3_aa: CASSLVGTGIVSNQPQHF

j_call: TRBJ2-7
v_call: TRBV28
d_call: TRBD2
clone_size: NA
cdr3_nt: TGTGCCAGCATGGGAAGCGGGAGTTCCTACGAGCAGTACTTC
cdr3_aa: CASMGSGSSYEQYF

j_call: TRBJ2-5
v_call: TRBV6-6
d_call: TRBD2
clone_size: NA
cdr3_nt: TGTGCCAGCAGAGCGGGGGGCCTAGAGACCCAGTACTTC
cdr3_aa: CASRAGGLETQYF

j_call: TRBJ1-5
v_call: TRBV19
d_call: TRBD1
clone_size: NA
cdr3_nt: TGTGCCAGTAGTCCAGGGGACAGGACCCCCAATCAGCCCCAGCATTTT
cdr3_aa: CASSPGDRTPNQPQHF

j_call: TRBJ1-4
v_call: TRBV4-2
d_call: TRBD1
clone_size: NA
cdr3_nt: TGTGCCAGCAGCCAAGAGGGACAGGCGGCTGAAAAACTGTTTTTT
cdr3_aa: CASSQEGQAAEKLFF